This T cell receptor beta chain was sequenced during a study of cytomegalovirus exposure and HLA in healthy donors. Study-level findings and limits: An analysis that came later showed most CMV-associated TCR beta chains appearing HLA-restricted.

Note on this clone: Its matching antigen is unknown.

The PCR used 60 Vbeta and 13 Jbeta primers. Libraries were prepared by immunoSEQ multiplex PCR; TCRdb keeps only in-frame clonotypes and omits some of them. The table lists tens of thousands of clones, 62% of them singletons. Though probably carrying unrecorded immune exposures, donors were nominally healthy at sampling. The TCR sequence derives from a woman in her 30s in good health and CMV-seropositive. The sample taken for sequencing was PBMCs.

CDR3 residues: CASSQYTGRNTGELFF. The CDR3 coding sequence is TGTGCCAGCAGCCAATATACGGGTAGGAACACCGGGGAGCTGTTTTTT. The J gene is TRBJ2-2, the V gene TRBV7-9, with D hard to call. Germline V gene lookup returns CDR1 SEHNR and CDR2 FQNEAQ (reference sequence). This CDR3 is built from 16 residues. V was cut by 5 bases and J by 1 base, with 14 bases left in between.